Following are 4 T cell receptor beta chains from one sample sequenced in a study of blood T cells in healthy people across ages. For the second PCR, which ran for 7 to 11 cycles, a sample-barcoded 5' primer and a J-beta primer mix were used. Via MiXCR, TCRdb re-called the 5' RACE reads, giving one row per CDR3 protein. This table holds roughly 800,000 distinct CDR3 sequences, roughly 25% found once. This same sample was also taken into another study, of T cells of mothers and their children.

The sequenced sample consisted of blood. Receptors were obtained from a boy between 10 and 17 years old in good health.

The V and J genes are TRBV5-6 and TRBJ2-7; 8 bases map to TRBD2. The V gene end was trimmed by 4 bases and the J gene end by 0 bases; junction bases not matched to a gene: 9. There are 16 residues in the CDR3. CDR1 is SGHDT and CDR2 is YYEEEE in the germline V gene. CDR3 amino acids: CASSQKVGLVSYEQYF. The CDR3 DNA reads as TGTGCCAGCAGCCAGAAGGTGGGACTAGTCTCCTACGAGCAGTACTTC.

This clonotype was recorded a few times. This chain connects TRBV5-1 to TRBJ2-7, with 7 bases lining up with TRBD1. Losses at the gene ends were 3 bases for V and 1 base for J; bases not matched to a gene: 7. CDR3 length: 15 residues. Germline V gives CDR1 SGHRS, CDR2 YFSETQ. The CDR3: CASSYRGSESYEQYF. CDR3 in DNA: TGCGCCAGCAGCTACAGGGGATCCGAATCCTACGAGCAGTACTTC.

This CDR3 is CSARDGGQAWNEKLFF. In DNA, the CDR3 is TGCAGTGCTAGAGATGGTGGACAGGCCTGGAACGAAAAACTGTTTTTT. The chain recombines TRBV20-1 with TRBJ1-4; 7 bases line up with TRBD1. CDR1 and CDR2 from the germline V gene are DFQATT and SNEGSKA (reference sequence). J gave up 8 bases and V 0 bases, and 12 bases lay outside the gene matches. The CDR3 totals 16 residues.

The V gene is TRBV20-1, the J gene TRBJ2-5; 10 bases agree with TRBD1. The J call may be in error: the DNA end matches TRBJ2-1 better. CDR1 and CDR2 (germline): DFQATT, SNEGSKA (reference sequence). This CDR3 has 19 amino acids. CDR3 nucleotides: TGCAGTGCTACCCCGGGGACAGGGGTAATCGGCGGTCATGTGGATGAGCAGTTCTTC. Translation: CSATPGTGVIGGHVDEQFF.